These T cell receptor beta chains were read from a single sample in a study of blood T cell repertoires in COVID-19. Clones were read by immunoSEQ multiplex PCR, and TCRdb kept only the in-frame ones, dropping some. The sample includes around 430,000 clones, 80% to 90% of them seen just once. What was sequenced was PBMCs or T cells enriched from blood (not recorded which). Every receptor here comes from a woman aged 45-65 years who had recovered from COVID-19. CDR3s include the opening cysteine and the closing phenylalanine or tryptophan. The D gene is left open where the match is weak. The size entry is marked missing in some rows and otherwise reads once, few, many or a size class.

V gene	CDR3 length	J gene	clone size	D gene	CDR3 protein	CDR3 DNA
TRBV5-1	19	TRBJ2-3	-	TRBD2	CASSLTGTSGGASTDTQYF	TGCGCCAGCAGCCTGACCGGGACTAGCGGGGGGGCTAGCACAGATACGCAGTATTTT
TRBV19	17	TRBJ1-1	-	-	CASSIWRLRGLRTEAFF	TGTGCCAGTAGTATTTGGAGGCTCCGGGGGTTACGCACTGAAGCTTTCTTT
TRBV3-1/TRBV3-2	17	TRBJ2-3	-	-	CASSQDGTPECTDTQYF	TGTGCCAGCAGCCAAGATGGAACCCCGGAGTGCACAGATACGCAGTATTTT
TRBV28	12	TRBJ1-1	-	TRBD1	CASTDRVTEAFF	TGTGCCAGCACCGACAGGGTAACTGAAGCTTTCTTT
TRBV4-2	17	TRBJ1-3	once	-	CASSQEGSGSSGNTIYF	TGTGCCAGCAGCCAAGAAGGGTCGGGGAGCTCTGGAAACACCATATATTTT
TRBV28	15	TRBJ1-1	-	TRBD1	CASRTGTGGFGEAFF	TGTGCCAGCAGGACCGGGACAGGGGGATTTGGTGAAGCTTTCTTT
TRBV9	13	TRBJ2-5	-	-	CASSPRGGETQYF	TGTGCCAGCAGCCCAAGAGGCGGAGAGACCCAGTACTTC
TRBV4-2	13	TRBJ1-6	-	-	CASSHTTHSPLHF	TGTGCCAGCAGCCACACTACCCATTCACCCCTCCACTTT
TRBV3-1/TRBV3-2	15	TRBJ1-3	-	-	CASSQGLGSGNTIYF	TGTGCCAGCAGCCAAGGACTAGGGTCTGGAAACACCATATATTTT
TRBV10-2	18	TRBJ2-2	once	TRBD2	CASSDPVSLAAKDGELFF	TGCGCCAGCAGTGATCCCGTTAGTCTAGCGGCCAAGGACGGGGAGCTGTTTTTT
TRBV7-2	14	TRBJ2-4	-	-	CASSPSLRKNIQYF	TGTGCCAGCAGCCCCTCTTTGAGAAAAAACATTCAGTACTTC
TRBV18	18	TRBJ1-5	-	-	CASSPRAGSGYSNQPQHF	TGTGCCAGCTCACCAAGGGCGGGCTCCGGATATAGCAATCAGCCCCAGCATTTT
TRBV7-3	15	TRBJ2-7	once	TRBD1	CASSQSGQGVYEQYF	TGTGCCAGCAGCCAGTCGGGACAGGGGGTCTACGAGCAGTACTTC
TRBV18	16	TRBJ1-6	-	TRBD1	CASSPPGQGQNSPLHF	TGTGCCAGCTCACCTCCGGGACAGGGCCAAAATTCACCCCTCCACTTT
TRBV11-2	16	TRBJ2-2	-	TRBD2	CASSFPSGGASGELFF	TGTGCCAGCAGCTTCCCTAGCGGGGGGGCTTCCGGGGAGCTGTTTTTT
TRBV2	13	TRBJ1-2	-	-	CASRPDSSSGYTF	TGTGCCAGCAGACCCGACAGTTCGTCCGGCTACACCTTC
TRBV4-3	16	TRBJ2-7	-	TRBD2	CASSQDYSGASYEQYF	TGCGCCAGCAGCCAAGATTATAGCGGGGCTTCCTACGAGCAGTACTTC
TRBV18	14	TRBJ1-2	-	-	CASSPTESPYGYTF	TGTGCCAGCTCACCAACGGAGAGTCCCTATGGCTACACCTTC
TRBV7-2	13	TRBJ2-3	-	-	CASSRASTDTQYF	TGTGCCAGCAGTCGAGCTAGCACAGATACGCAGTATTTT
TRBV30	14	TRBJ1-6	-	TRBD1	CAWSPGTDNSPLHF	TGTGCCTGGAGTCCCGGGACAGACAATTCACCCCTCCACTTT
TRBV18	14	TRBJ2-7	-	-	CASSPERTSYEQYF	TGTGCCAGCTCACCGGAGCGAACCTCCTACGAGCAGTACTTC
TRBV24-1	15	TRBJ2-3	-	-	CATSDSAGGADTQYF	TGTGCCACCAGTGATTCTGCGGGTGGCGCAGATACGCAGTATTTT
TRBV28	13	TRBJ2-2	-	-	CASRGINTGELFF	TGTGCCAGCCGGGGTATCAACACCGGGGAGCTGTTTTTT
TRBV7-9	14	TRBJ2-7	-	-	CASSLRDMTYEQYF	TGTGCCAGCAGCTTAAGGGACATGACCTACGAGCAGTACTTC
TRBV6-2/TRBV6-3	14	TRBJ1-2	-	-	CASSYSAGNIGYTF	TGTGCCAGCAGTTACTCAGCGGGGAATATCGGCTACACCTTC
TRBV7-2	14	TRBJ1-2	-	TRBD1	CASSPRDRNYGYTF	TGTGCCAGCAGCCCTCGGGACAGAAACTATGGCTACACCTTC
TRBV5-5	17	TRBJ1-2	-	TRBD1	CASSSASGKDRAYGYTF	TGTGCCAGCAGCTCGGCGAGCGGCAAGGACAGGGCCTATGGCTACACCTTC
TRBV19	13	TRBJ1-3	few	-	CASSGKTGNTIYF	TGTGCCAGTAGCGGGAAAACTGGAAACACCATATATTTT
TRBV12-3/TRBV12-4	13	TRBJ1-5	-	TRBD1	CACQGGGNQPQHF	TGTGCCTGCCAGGGGGGCGGCAATCAGCCCCAGCATTTT
TRBV2	14	TRBJ2-7	-	-	CASTGGKGLDEQYF	TGTGCCAGTACAGGAGGGAAGGGGTTGGACGAGCAGTACTTC
TRBV9	15	TRBJ1-1	-	-	CASSARDNVGTEAFF	TGTGCCAGCAGCGCCCGGGACAATGTGGGCACTGAAGCTTTCTTT
TRBV27	14	TRBJ1-4	-	TRBD1	CASSPGDSYEKLFF	TGTGCCAGCAGTCCCGGGGACAGTTATGAAAAACTGTTTTTT
TRBV4-1	15	TRBJ2-2	-	-	CASSQFGSNTGELFF	TGCGCCAGCAGCCAATTTGGCAGTAACACCGGGGAGCTGTTTTTT
TRBV2	17	TRBJ2-1	-	TRBD2	CASRASGGPYGFNEQFF	TGTGCCAGCAGGGCTAGCGGGGGGCCATACGGTTTCAATGAGCAGTTCTTC
TRBV5-5	16	TRBJ2-3	-	TRBD2	CASSLPTSGGTDTQYF	TGTGCCAGCAGCTTACCTACTAGCGGGGGGACAGATACGCAGTATTTT
TRBV28	15	TRBJ1-1	-	-	CASSATVGMASEAFF	TGTGCCAGCAGTGCCACAGTGGGTATGGCTTCTGAAGCTTTCTTT
TRBV10-3	12	TRBJ1-2	few	-	CAISGDSYGYTF	TGTGCCATCAGTGGGGACTCTTATGGCTACACCTTC
TRBV10-3	13	TRBJ1-2	-	TRBD1	CATEGTGGHGYTF	TGTGCCACCGAGGGGACAGGGGGTCATGGCTACACCTTC
TRBV7-7	15	TRBJ2-1	-	TRBD2	CASSFALAGTNEQFF	TGTGCTAGCAGCTTTGCACTAGCGGGGACTAATGAGCAGTTCTTC
TRBV7-2	17	TRBJ1-3	-	-	CASSLRGSPFSGNTIYF	TGTGCCAGCAGCTTAAGGGGCAGCCCCTTCTCTGGAAACACCATATATTTT
TRBV5-1	13	TRBJ1-1	-	-	CASSLQMNTEAFF	TGCGCCAGCAGCTTGCAGATGAACACTGAAGCTTTCTTT
TRBV3-1/TRBV3-2	13	TRBJ2-7	-	-	CASSQDLYYEQYF	TGTGCCAGCAGCCAAGACCTATACTACGAGCAGTACTTC
TRBV5-1	11	TRBJ1-2	few	-	CASSAGSGYTF	TGCGCCAGCAGCGCAGGGTCAGGCTACACCTTC
TRBV28	15	TRBJ2-5	-	TRBD2	CASSILTSNAETQYF	TGTGCCAGCAGTATATTGACTAGCAACGCAGAGACCCAGTACTTC
TRBV12-3/TRBV12-4	13	TRBJ2-1	-	TRBD1	CASRDRYNNEQFF	TGTGCCAGCAGGGACAGGTATAACAATGAGCAGTTCTTC
TRBV27	14	TRBJ2-2	-	-	CASSLQGNTGELFF	TGTGCCAGCAGTTTACAGGGAAACACCGGGGAGCTGTTTTTT
TRBV12-3/TRBV12-4	13	TRBJ1-6	-	-	CASSSDSHSPLHF	TGTGCCAGCAGTTCGGACAGTCATTCACCCCTCCACTTT
TRBV28	16	TRBJ1-4	-	TRBD1	CASSPPGGTGVEKLFF	TGTGCCAGCAGTCCCCCGGGGGGGACAGGGGTTGAAAAACTGTTTTTT